This T cell receptor (beta chain) was sequenced for a study of hypomethylating agent response in myelodysplastic syndrome. General observations from the study: Novel MDS antigen recognition by shared GLIPH2 clusters is possible but unvalidated.

Regarding this clone: Its antigen is unknown.

Trimming removed 0 bases from V and 0 bases from J, with 11 bases in between. This CDR3 has 17 residues. CDR1 is MGHRA and CDR2 is YSYEKL in the germline V gene. Data came from immunoSEQ multiplex PCR; TCRdb stores just in-frame clones and leaves some out. The table records several thousand clones, 75% to 90% of them present only once. This TCR came from a human donor with myelodysplastic syndrome. Sequenced material: bone marrow, taken before or after starting hypomethylating agent treatment for myelodysplastic syndrome (not recorded which). The V gene is TRBV4-1, the J gene TRBJ1-4; D gene uncertain. CDR3 region: CASSQEVGSATNEKLFF. The CDR3 coding sequence is TGCGCCAGCAGCCAAGAGGTGGGATCTGCAACTAATGAAAAACTGTTTTTT.